The 20 T cell receptor beta chains below come from one sample, sequenced in a study of T cell changes during pregnancy in multiple sclerosis. Sequencing used immunoSEQ multiplex PCR; TCRdb keeps in-frame clones, though not all of them. The sample contains tens of thousands of clones, 94% of which appear only once. The specimen comprised peripheral blood, sampled in the third trimester of pregnancy. The source of these receptors is a female donor with multiple sclerosis, enrolled in a pregnancy study.

This clone was recorded only once. The chain uses TRBV9 and TRBJ2-7; the match to TRBD1 covers 7 bases. This CDR3 has 15 amino acids. Per the germline V gene, CDR1 is SGDLS and CDR2 is YYNGEE. J lost 0 bases, V lost 3 bases, and 6 bases had no gene match. DNA of the CDR3: TGTGCCAGCAGCGACGGACAGGCCAGCTCCTACGAGCAGTACTTC. Encoded protein: CASSDGQASSYEQYF.

The chain joins TRBV10-2 to TRBJ1-2, with 7 bases aligning to TRBD1. The CDR3 covers 14 residues. CDR1 and CDR2 from the germline V gene are WSHSY and SAAADI. Trimming removed 7 bases from V and 8 bases from J; junction bases left unmatched: 13. CDR3 coding DNA: TGCGCCAGCAACCCGGACAGGCCTGGGGTAGGCTACACCTTC. Translating it yields CASNPDRPGVGYTF.

This chain connects TRBV9 to TRBJ1-1, with a weak D call TRBD1 (6 bases). Trimming shortened V by 2 bases and J by 1 base, and 12 bases separated the two germline ends. The CDR3 sequence is 15 residues long. Germline CDR1 and CDR2: SGDLS and YYNGEE. The CDR3 DNA follows: TGTGCCAGCAGCGTGGTCGGCAGGGGGAACACTGAAGCTTTCTTT. Its translation: CASSVVGRGNTEAFF.

The rearrangement uses TRBV2 and TRBJ2-4; 14 bases fit TRBD2. Germline-derived CDR1 and CDR2 are SNHLY and FYNNEI. V shed 0 bases, J shed 11 bases, and the junction held 3 bases outside the gene matches. This CDR3 is 15 amino acids long. CDR3 sequence (DNA): TGTGCCAGCAGTGAAGCCGGACTAGCGGGGGGCGTTCAGTACTTC. The encoded protein is CASSEAGLAGGVQYF.

This chain links TRBV10-3 with TRBJ1-1, with unresolved D. Germline values: CDR1 ENHRY, CDR2 SYGVKD. Trimming left V 4 bases short and J 6 bases short, with 18 bases between. The CDR3 length is 15 residues. CDR3 protein: CAISGLLGGSSEAFF. For the CDR3, the DNA is TGTGCCATCAGTGGGCTGTTGGGAGGGAGCTCTGAAGCTTTCTTT.

About this clone: Other DNA sequences in the sample encode the same CDR3. This chain joins TRBV18 and TRBJ1-5; D remains ambiguous. Germline values: CDR1 KGHSH, CDR2 LQKENI. With 3 bases removed from V and 4 bases from J, the gap between germline ends came to 7 bases. This CDR3 is built from 13 residues. CDR3 DNA sequence: TGTGCCAGCTCACCGCAGGAAAATCAGCCCCAGCATTTT. Translation gives CASSPQENQPQHF.

The chain is built from TRBV7-9 and TRBJ2-5; 9 positions match TRBD1. V trimming: 5 bases; J trimming: 5 bases; junction bases outside the gene matches: 12. This CDR3 contains 16 residues. Per the germline V gene, CDR1 is SEHNR and CDR2 is FQNEAQ (reference sequence). The CDR3 nucleotides read TGTGCCAGCAGCGATCTGGGACAGGGCACGCGGGAGACCCAGTACTTC. Its translation is CASSDLGQGTRETQYF. The full variable domain, its missing parts supplied by reference TRBV7-9 and TRBJ2-5, is DTGVSQNPRHKITKRGQNVTFRCDPISEHNRLYWYRQTLGQGPEFLTYFQNEAQLEKSRLLSDRFSAERPKGSFSTLEIQRTEQGDSAMYLCASSDLGQGTRETQYFGPGTRLLVL.

This chain connects TRBV4-2 to TRBJ1-2, with D perhaps TRBD1 (5 bases). Trimming removed 0 bases at V and 4 bases at J, with 15 bases between. The CDR3 loop spans 16 amino acids. Germline CDR1 LGHNA, CDR2 YNFKEQ. The CDR3: CASSQEMDTWSYGYTF. DNA for the CDR3: TGTGCCAGCAGCCAAGAGATGGACACCTGGAGCTATGGCTACACCTTC.

The chain joins TRBV7-9 to TRBJ2-2; TRBD2 might be the D (6 bases). In germline, CDR1 is SEHNR, CDR2 FQNEAQ (reference sequence). The CDR3 contains 14 residues. The V and J ends lost 3 bases and 6 bases respectively, with 11 bases between them. CDR3: CASSFGGSAGELFF. The CDR3 bases are TGTGCCAGCAGCTTTGGAGGGAGTGCCGGGGAGCTGTTTTTT.

This chain uses TRBV18 with TRBJ1-2, with 11 positions matching TRBD1. CDR1 and CDR2 (germline): KGHSH, LQKENI. The V and J ends lost 3 bases and 8 bases, in that order; junction bases with no gene match: 5. The CDR3 extends over 14 amino acids. Here the CDR3 reads CASSPGQGGGGYTF. The CDR3 DNA reads as TGTGCCAGCTCACCGGGACAGGGGGGAGGAGGCTACACCTTC. Together with reference TRBV18 and TRBJ1-2, the CDR3 gives the full variable domain: NAGVMQNPRHLVRRRGQEARLRCSPMKGHSHVYWYRQLPEEGLKFMVYLQKENIIDESGMPKERFSAEFPKEGPSILRIQQVVRGDSAAYFCASSPGQGGGGYTFGSGTRLTVV.

This sequence joins TRBV15 and TRBJ2-3; D is undetermined. Trimming cost V 4 bases and J 3 bases, with 14 bases left between them. Per germline, CDR1 LNHNV and CDR2 YYDKDF (reference sequence). This CDR3 is built from 15 residues. In DNA form, the CDR3 reads TGTGCCACCAGCACCCCTAGGCGAAGGACAGATACGCAGTATTTT. Translated: CATSTPRRRTDTQYF.

This clone was counted only a few times. The rearrangement links TRBV11-1 to TRBJ1-1; D perhaps matches TRBD1 (6 bases). Germline V gene sequence: CDR1 SGHAT, CDR2 FQDESV (reference sequence). The CDR3 spans 12 residues. V dropped 4 bases and J dropped 10 bases, with 13 bases sitting between them. The CDR3, as DNA: TGTGCCAGCAGCTCGCAGGGGCTGGGAGCTTTCTTT. Translating gives CASSSQGLGAFF.

The V call is TRBV7-6, the J call TRBJ2-1; 9 nucleotides match TRBD2. The CDR3 extends over 15 amino acids. V shed 1 base, J shed 8 bases, and the junction held 6 bases outside the gene matches. CDR1 is SGHVS, CDR2 FNYEAQ, per germline. Here the CDR3 DNA reads TGTGCCAGCAGCTTAGGTTTAGCGGGGGTCGATGAGCAGTTCTTC. The encoded protein is CASSLGLAGVDEQFF.

The chain uses TRBV7-3 and TRBJ2-3, with 11 bases aligning to TRBD2. After removal of 2 bases from V and 6 bases from J, the junction contained 10 bases not matched to a gene. The length of the CDR3 is 17 residues. Germline lookup yields CDR1 SGHTA and CDR2 FQGTGA. The CDR3 DNA reads TGTGCCAGCAGCTTAGGGTCGCTAGCGGGGGGCCGGGATACGCAGTATTTT. Protein: CASSLGSLAGGRDTQYF.

The rearrangement joins TRBV7-8 to TRBJ1-2, with D maybe TRBD1 (6 bases). The CDR3 covers 16 residues. V was cut by 2 bases and J by 3 bases, with 16 bases left in between. Germline V lookup: CDR1 SGHVS, CDR2 FQNEAQ. CDR3 sequence reads: CASSLTETGYDYGYTF. CDR3 coding DNA: TGTGCCAGCAGCTTAACCGAGACAGGCTACGACTATGGCTACACCTTC.

The chain combines TRBV7-8 with TRBJ2-5; a possible D gene is TRBD2 (7 bases). The CDR3 loop spans 14 amino acids. Germline assignment: CDR1 SGHVS and CDR2 FQNEAQ. V was clipped by 5 bases and J by 5 bases, with 15 bases between them. The CDR3 here is CASSATGGQETQYF. CDR3 bases: TGTGCCAGCAGCGCCACCGGGGGGCAGGAGACCCAGTACTTC.

This clone has a single count. The rearrangement uses TRBV2 and TRBJ2-2, with D perhaps TRBD1 (5 bases). Trimming removed 3 bases from V and 7 bases from J, with 12 bases in between. This CDR3 contains 14 residues. Germline V gene data show CDR1 as SNHLY and CDR2 as FYNNEI. CDR3 sequence: CASSEVRVIGELFF. The CDR3 DNA is TGTGCCAGCAGTGAGGTCAGGGTCATCGGGGAGCTGTTTTTT.

The chain joins TRBV5-4 to TRBJ2-1, with TRBD2 matching over 10 bases. J was trimmed by 2 bases and V by 3 bases; bases with no gene match: 5. CDR1 is SGHNT and CDR2 is YYREEE in the germline V gene (reference sequence). The CDR3 is 16 residues long. The CDR3: CASSSAAGGPYNEQFF. CDR3 nucleotide sequence: TGTGCCAGCAGCTCCGCAGCGGGGGGGCCCTACAATGAGCAGTTCTTC.

The chain carries TRBV6-5 and TRBJ1-2, with D unresolved. The CDR3 length is 14 residues. The V end was cut by 3 bases, the J end by 1 base, with 9 bases between. Germline V lookup: CDR1 MNHEY, CDR2 SVGAGI. The CDR3 protein is CASSYPLFNYGYTF. For the CDR3, the DNA is TGTGCCAGCAGTTATCCCTTATTTAACTATGGCTACACCTTC.

DNA of the CDR3: TGTGCCAGCAGCTTCGGGGGGGAGGAGACCCAGTACTTC. It specifies CASSFGGEETQYF. V and J are TRBV5-4 and TRBJ2-5, with TRBD2 identical over 8 bases. Per germline, CDR1 SGHNT and CDR2 YYREEE (reference sequence). J gave up 5 bases and V 2 bases, and 2 bases lay outside the gene matches. This CDR3 contains 13 residues.